This T cell receptor (beta chain) was sequenced during a study of T cells expressing NK-cell markers. About the research overall: The study sequenced eight donors, seven HCMV-seropositive and one seronegative. Study-level findings and limits: The share of CD8+ T cells held by dominant NKG2C+ clonotypes was roughly 1.0-8% in about six donors. The study left the HCMV specificity of expanded NKG2C+ T cell clones unresolved.

With regard to this clonotype: Its antigen is unknown.

Reanalyzing the 5' RACE reads, TCRdb keeps one entry per CDR3 protein, without DNA. This table lists 350,000 to 400,000 distinct CDR3 sequences. The CDR3 loop spans 17 amino acids. The germline V gene has CDR1 SGHRS and CDR2 YFSETQ. The TCR was taken from a woman aged 45-60 years in good health. Input material: blood T cells: a sorted CD56 or NKG2C T cell subset, CD4+ or CD8+ T cells, or bulk PBMC T cells (not recorded which). The V and J genes are TRBV5-1 and TRBJ2-2; TCRdb selects TRBD2, and the lack of DNA leaves this call unchecked. CDR3 sequence: CASSFFPSGSSAGELFF.